This TCR beta chain was sequenced during a study of T cell clonality in common variable immunodeficiency. Study conclusions and caveats: Fewer deletions and N-nucleotide insertions were reportedly seen in common variable immunodeficiency TCR beta sequences. CVID subjects had higher TCRbeta clonality than healthy controls, most marked in about a third.

V was clipped by 0 bases and J by 2 bases, with 8 bases between them. This CDR3 has 14 amino acids. Germline CDR1 is LNHDA and CDR2 is SQIVND (reference sequence). CVID subjects were 15 female and under 35 male, aged roughly 9 to 64. All CVID subjects were on immunoglobulin replacement for at least one year. Of note for this clone: The antigen is not known. Read sequence stops 3 residues before the CDR3 end, and the germline J gene provides the missing end.

TCRdb's copy holds only in-frame clones and misses some; the assay was immunoSEQ multiplex PCR. This sample has more than 13,000 clones, each found more than once. The chain recombines TRBV19 with TRBJ2-7; TRBD1 is a possible D gene (5 bases). Material for sequencing was peripheral blood mononuclear cells. The sequence was obtained from a human donor with common variable immunodeficiency. The CDR3: CASSIDLGPYEQYF. CDR3 DNA, as far as it was read: TGTGCCAGTAGTATAGATCTGGGGCCCTACGAG.